Sequencing of this TCR beta chain was carried out in a study of blood T cell repertoires in COVID-19. Study in general: COVID-19 samples collected from the United States, Italy and Spain covered acute and convalescent phases.

CDR1 is LGHDT and CDR2 is YNNKEL in the germline V gene (reference sequence). V was shortened by 4 bases and J by 6 bases, with 11 bases between the two germline ends. This CDR3 contains 13 residues. Original methodology: Reference gene primers were amplified, and this amplification served to estimate nucleated cell counts. Clones were sequenced by immunoSEQ multiplex PCR, and TCRdb holds only the in-frame ones, with some missing. The V and J calls and clone size come from that table; D and trimming were worked out from the DNA. The table has under 200,000 clones, about 85% seen once; the top ten hold approximately 5.6%.

This sequence was found in a middle-aged woman with acute COVID-19. The chain recombines TRBV3-1 (or the pseudogene TRBV3-2) with TRBJ2-3; D unclear. Sequencing was carried out using PBMCs or T cells enriched from blood (not recorded which). The DNA of the CDR3 is TGTGCCAGCAGCCCCCTAAACTCCGATACGCAGTATTTT. Translating gives CASSPLNSDTQYF.